These 21 T cell receptor beta chains came from one sample sequenced in a study of T-cell reconstitution after alpha-beta-depleted transplantation in children. For TCRbeta, the library was prepared with unique molecular identifiers. TCRdb analysed the PCR reads with MiXCR anew, one entry per CDR3 protein. The table has hundreds of thousands of distinct CDR3 sequences, 16% seen once; the top ten hold 25% to 35%. Material: PBMCs, mostly from graft donor cells, obtained 360 days after TCRalphabeta/CD19-depleted stem cell transplant. These receptors were obtained from a boy in the first two years of life who had a stem cell transplant for Wiskott-Aldrich syndrome, so the T cells may come from the graft donor.

This clonotype was detected only a few times. CDR3 sequence: CASTRAFRGGRTDTQYF. For the CDR3, the DNA is TGTGCCAGCACCCGGGCCTTCCGCGGGGGCCGCACAGATACGCAGTATTTT. The V gene is TRBV11-2, the J gene TRBJ2-3, with a tentative D call TRBD2 (7 bases). The ends were cut back, 7 bases at V and 1 base at J, with 21 bases in the middle. The CDR3 is made up of 17 amino acids. Germline CDR1 is SGHAT and CDR2 is FQNNGV.

This clonotype was recorded a few times. The chain joins TRBV20-1 to TRBJ2-1; 7 bases line up with TRBD2. Germline CDR1 reads DFQATT; CDR2 reads SNEGSKA (reference sequence). The CDR3 runs to 12 residues. V was pared by 7 bases and J by 10 bases, with 10 bases of the junction left unmatched. CDR3 sequence reads: CSVGGDLLEQFF. The DNA for the CDR3 is TGCAGTGTGGGAGGGGACCTTCTGGAGCAGTTCTTC.

This clonotype appeared a few times. V usage is TRBV7-2 and J usage is TRBJ1-1; no clear D. V gave up 3 bases and J gave up 1 base, with 9 bases separating them. The V gene's germline CDR1 is SGHTA and CDR2 FQGNSA. CDR3 length equals 14 residues. The CDR3 DNA follows: TGTGCCAGCAGCTTTCTCAGGAGGAACACTGAAGCTTTCTTT. Translated: CASSFLRRNTEAFF.

The chain recombines TRBV18 with TRBJ2-7; D uncertain. CDR3 length: 15 amino acids. Germline V CDR1 and CDR2: KGHSH, LQKENI. Trimming left V 2 bases short and J 0 bases short, with 11 bases between. The CDR3 sequence: CASSPGPSGSYEQYF. For the CDR3, the DNA is TGTGCCAGCTCACCAGGCCCCAGTGGCTCCTACGAGCAGTACTTC.

This chain connects TRBV7-2 to TRBJ1-2; 7 bases are shared with TRBD1. Unmatched junction bases numbered 6, after V lost 5 bases and J lost 6 bases. The CDR3 length is 13 residues. The germline CDR1 and CDR2 sequences are SGHTA and FQGNSA. The CDR3 is CASSHRTGDGYTF. CDR3 DNA: TGTGCCAGCAGCCACCGGACAGGAGATGGCTACACCTTC.

The CDR3 spells CASSQVLGNTGELFF. The CDR3 DNA reads TGTGCCAGCAGCCAAGTTTTAGGCAACACCGGGGAGCTGTTTTTT. The V gene is TRBV14, the J gene TRBJ2-2; no reliable D call. CDR1 is SGHDN, CDR2 FVKESK, per germline. This CDR3 spans 15 amino acids. Trimming removed 1 base at V and 2 bases at J, with 8 bases between.

V and J are TRBV24-1 and TRBJ2-1; 8 bases agree with TRBD1. Germline V gives CDR1 KGHDR, CDR2 SFDVKD. V dropped 5 bases and J dropped 4; count of bases not matched to a gene: 6. The CDR3 spans 15 residues. The CDR3 protein is CATSVRQGNYNEQFF. In DNA form, the CDR3 reads TGTGCCACCAGTGTTCGACAGGGGAATTACAATGAGCAGTTCTTC.

This clonotype was found a few times. V usage is TRBV7-6 and J usage is TRBJ2-3; maybe TRBD2 (6 bases). V lost 7 bases to trimming and J lost 0 bases, with 23 bases between them. Germline CDR1 reads SGHVS; CDR2 reads FNYEAQ. The CDR3 totals 18 residues. As DNA, the CDR3 is TGTGCCAGCACCCAGGGAGTACGGCGGACTACTAGCACAGATACGCAGTATTTT. It encodes CASTQGVRRTTSTDTQYF. Variable domain in full (rest from reference TRBV7-6 and TRBJ2-3): GAGVSQSPRYKVTKRGQDVALRCDPISGHVSLYWYRQALGQGPEFLTYFNYEAQQDKSGLPNDRFSAERPEGSISTLTIQRTEQRDSAMYRCASTQGVRRTTSTDTQYFGPGTRLTVL.

This chain uses TRBV27 with TRBJ2-1; 14 nucleotides agree with TRBD2. V shed 3 bases and J 11 bases; nucleotides not matched to a gene: 12. This CDR3 spans 17 amino acids. Germline V lookup: CDR1 MNHEY, CDR2 SMNVEV (reference sequence). CDR3 nucleotides: TGTGCCAGCAGTTTCTACCGACTAGCGGGGGGGCCTCCGCAGCAGTTCTTC. The encoded protein is CASSFYRLAGGPPQQFF.

This clonotype has only a few counts. V usage is TRBV7-9 and J usage is TRBJ2-3; tentatively, D is TRBD2 (5 bases). Germline loops: CDR1 SEHNR, CDR2 FQNEAQ (reference sequence). The CDR3 is made up of 16 amino acids. V was trimmed by 2 bases and J by 0 bases, leaving 12 bases between them. CDR3 loop: CASSLFGRTSTDTQYF. Written as DNA, the CDR3 is TGTGCCAGCAGCTTATTTGGACGGACTAGCACAGATACGCAGTATTTT.

This clonotype showed up just a few times. This chain connects TRBV2 to TRBJ2-1; 7 positions agree with TRBD1. Germline assignment: CDR1 SNHLY and CDR2 FYNNEI. J was trimmed by 9 bases and V by 4 bases; bases with no gene match: 9. This CDR3 spans 14 amino acids. The CDR3 nucleotides are TGTGCCAGCAGTGTGGAGCTATCAGGGGGTGAGCAGTTCTTC. Its protein product is CASSVELSGGEQFF. The whole variable domain, remainder taken from reference TRBV2 and TRBJ2-1, is EPEVTQTPSHQVTQMGQEVILRCVPISNHLYFYWYRQILGQKVEFLVSFYNNEISEKSEIFDDQFSVERPDGSNFTLKIRSTKLEDSAMYFCASSVELSGGEQFFGPGTRLTVL.

The chain employs TRBV9 and TRBJ2-2; D is unclear. CDR1 SGDLS and CDR2 YYNGEE come from the germline V gene. The CDR3 consists of 14 residues. V shed 0 bases and J shed 2 bases, with 5 bases lying between them. The CDR3 spells CASSVAINTGELFF. The CDR3 nucleotides read TGTGCCAGCAGCGTAGCGATCAACACCGGGGAGCTGTTTTTT.

The chain recombines TRBV23-1 with TRBJ2-5, with D hard to call. TRBV23-1 is annotated as an ORF whose role is uncertain. The CDR3 loop spans 13 amino acids. The V gene lost 0 bases and the J gene lost 7 bases, with 9 bases spanning the gap. CDR3: CASSQSYGSTQYF. CDR3 nucleotide sequence: TGCGCCAGCAGTCAATCTTATGGGTCGACCCAGTACTTC.

A few counts support this clonotype. The chain carries TRBV20-1 and TRBJ2-4; D might be TRBD2 (6 bases). Germline V gives CDR1 DFQATT, CDR2 SNEGSKA (reference sequence). The CDR3 is made up of 19 amino acids. The germline V and J ends were trimmed by 0 bases and 0 bases, with 21 bases remaining between them. The CDR3 is CSARDWGVPLKLAKNIQYF. Here the CDR3 DNA reads TGCAGTGCTAGAGATTGGGGGGTCCCCCTTAAACTAGCCAAAAACATTCAGTACTTC.

This clonotype has more than one count but fewer than ten. The J gene is TRBJ2-7, the V gene TRBV27; 14 bases map to TRBD2. The CDR3 sequence is 17 residues long. Germline CDR1 reads MNHEY; CDR2 reads SMNVEV (reference sequence). Trimming removed 3 bases from V and 1 base from J; junction bases left unmatched: 5. The CDR3 sequence is CASSLRGLAGASYEQYF. The CDR3 DNA follows: TGTGCCAGCAGTTTGAGGGGACTAGCGGGAGCTTCCTACGAGCAGTACTTC.

This clonotype showed up just a few times. This chain connects TRBV3-1 to TRBJ2-7; tentative D call: TRBD1 (5 bases). In germline, CDR1 is LGHDT, CDR2 YNNKEL (reference sequence). Trimming left V 1 base short and J 0 bases short, with 10 bases between. This CDR3 region has 15 residues. The DNA for the CDR3 is TGTGCCAGCAGCCAAGGGCCTGGGGCCTCCTACGAGCAGTACTTC. It codes for CASSQGPGASYEQYF.

This clonotype was counted between two and nine times. The chain employs TRBV27 and TRBJ2-1; 11 bases line up with TRBD2. Germline V CDR1 and CDR2: MNHEY, SMNVEV (reference sequence). V shed 3 bases, J shed 4 bases, and the junction held 8 bases outside the gene matches. The CDR3 consists of 17 residues. The chain's CDR3 is CASSFRGRTSGYNEQFF. The CDR3 DNA reads TGTGCCAGCAGTTTTCGGGGGCGGACTAGCGGGTACAATGAGCAGTTCTTC.

The chain is built from TRBV11-1 and TRBJ2-2; 9 bases are a match to TRBD2. Trimming took 6 bases from V and 1 from J; bases not matched to a gene: 15. This CDR3 comprises 19 residues. From germline, CDR1 is SGHAT and CDR2 FQDESV (reference sequence). The CDR3 protein is CASSLGASGDPKNTGELFF. In nucleotides, the CDR3 is TGTGCCAGCAGTCTAGGGGCTAGCGGGGACCCTAAGAACACCGGGGAGCTGTTTTTT.

This clonotype was observed a few times. The chain recombines TRBV4-2 with TRBJ2-2, with 8 nucleotides matching TRBD2. The CDR3 is made up of 16 amino acids. J gave up 1 base and V 1 base, and 2 bases lay outside the gene matches. From germline, CDR1 is LGHNA and CDR2 YNFKEQ. The CDR3 sequence is CASSQGAGVNTGELFF. In nucleotides, the CDR3 is TGTGCCAGCAGCCAAGGAGCGGGGGTGAACACCGGGGAGCTGTTTTTT.

This chain uses TRBV13 with TRBJ1-2, with 8 positions matching TRBD1. Germline lookup yields CDR1 PRHDT and CDR2 FYEKMQ (reference sequence). There are 19 residues in the CDR3. V lost 10 bases to trimming and J lost 4 bases; unmatched junction nucleotides: 26. CDR3 loop: CATSAGLVRQGPTIYGYTF. CDR3 bases: TGTGCCACATCGGCGGGATTGGTCCGACAGGGGCCCACCATCTATGGCTACACCTTC.

This clonotype was found a few times. The chain couples TRBV5-1 to TRBJ2-2, with 8 bases that match TRBD1. Germline V CDR1 and CDR2: SGHRS, YFSETQ. This CDR3 has 18 amino acids. The V and J ends lost 0 bases and 5 bases, in that order; junction bases with no gene match: 12. CDR3 sequence (DNA): TGCGCCAGCAGCTTGGCCGGACAGGGCCACTTCGGGACCGGGGAGCTGTTTTTT. This translates into CASSLAGQGHFGTGELFF.